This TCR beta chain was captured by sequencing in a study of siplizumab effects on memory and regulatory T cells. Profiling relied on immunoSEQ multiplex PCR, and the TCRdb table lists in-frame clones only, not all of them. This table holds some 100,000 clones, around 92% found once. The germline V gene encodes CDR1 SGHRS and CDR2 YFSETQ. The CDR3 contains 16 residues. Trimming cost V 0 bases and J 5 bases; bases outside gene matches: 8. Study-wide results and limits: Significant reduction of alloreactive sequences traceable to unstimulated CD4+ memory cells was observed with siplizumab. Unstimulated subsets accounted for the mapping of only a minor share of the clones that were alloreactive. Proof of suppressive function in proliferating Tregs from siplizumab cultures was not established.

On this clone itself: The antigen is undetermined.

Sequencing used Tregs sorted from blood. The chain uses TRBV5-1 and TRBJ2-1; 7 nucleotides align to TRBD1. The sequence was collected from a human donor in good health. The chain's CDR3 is CASSLEGALQNNEQFF. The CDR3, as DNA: TGCGCCAGCAGCTTGGAGGGGGCGCTACAAAACAATGAGCAGTTCTTC.